This is a list of T cell receptor beta chains from one sample in a study of PD-L1 blockade in urothelial cancer. Libraries were prepared by immunoSEQ multiplex PCR; TCRdb keeps only in-frame clonotypes and omits some of them. The sample contains tens of thousands of clones, around nine tenths of which appear only once. Here the sequenced sample was PBMCs, taken around atezolizumab (anti-PD-L1) treatment. The receptors originated from a woman between 55 and 75 years old with urothelial cancer. Each CDR3 is given with its conserved first and last residue. A D gene is named only where the DNA matches it firmly. Size tells how often a clone was seen (once, few, many) or the class of an expanded clone, and some rows leave it out.

cdr3_aa	cdr3_nt	clone_size	v_call	j_call	d_call
CASRSGVEAFF	TGTGCCAGCCGATCGGGAGTTGAAGCTTTCTTT	few	TRBV19	TRBJ1-1	.
CASSAGLAGDEQYF	TGTGCCAGCAGCGCGGGACTAGCGGGAGACGAGCAGTACTTC	.	TRBV9	TRBJ2-7	TRBD2
CASSDRTSAGELFF	TGCGCCAGCAGCGATAGGACTAGTGCCGGGGAGCTGTTTTTT	.	TRBV5-1	TRBJ2-2	TRBD2
CASSYRQGRVEKLFF	TGTGCCAGCAGTTACAGGCAGGGGAGAGTTGAAAAACTGTTTTTT	.	TRBV6-6	TRBJ1-4	.
CASSPRDSSYNEQFF	TGTGCCAGCAGCCCGAGGGACAGCTCCTACAATGAGCAGTTCTTC	.	TRBV9	TRBJ2-1	TRBD1
CASSQIRSGELFF	TGCGCCAGCAGCCAAATTAGGAGCGGGGAGCTGTTTTTT	.	TRBV4-3	TRBJ2-2	.
CATSRDTGTGVEQYF	TGTGCCACCAGCAGAGACACCGGGACAGGCGTCGAGCAGTACTTC	.	TRBV15	TRBJ2-7	TRBD1
CASNPTARSNEQFF	TGTGCCAGTAATCCTACAGCCCGATCCAATGAGCAGTTCTTC	.	TRBV19	TRBJ2-1	.
CASSLLLGTGVEKLFF	TGTGCCAGCAGTTTATTGTTGGGGACAGGGGTCGAAAAACTGTTTTTT	.	TRBV28	TRBJ1-4	TRBD1
CASNAQGYEQYF	TGTGCCAGTAATGCACAGGGCTACGAGCAGTACTTC	.	TRBV19	TRBJ2-7	.
CASSHWSRGTYNEQFF	TGTGCCAGCAGCCACTGGAGCAGGGGGACCTACAATGAGCAGTTCTTC	.	TRBV7-6	TRBJ2-1	TRBD1
CASSTGTGTPDTQYF	TGTGCCAGCAGCACCGGGACAGGCACACCAGATACGCAGTATTTT	few	TRBV5-6	TRBJ2-3	TRBD1
CASSVSPWTGASDEQFF	TGTGCCAGCAGCGTATCTCCGTGGACAGGGGCAAGTGATGAGCAGTTCTTC	once	TRBV9	TRBJ2-1	TRBD1
CASSLRTGGGILAFF	TGTGCCAGCAGCTTACGGACAGGGGGAGGGATCCTAGCTTTCTTT	.	TRBV7-9	TRBJ1-1	TRBD1
CASSFTGAAYEQYF	TGTGCCAGCAGTTTCACAGGGGCGGCCTACGAGCAGTACTTC	.	TRBV27	TRBJ2-7	TRBD1
CASTTSNQPQHF	TGTGCCAGCACAACAAGCAATCAGCCCCAGCATTTT	.	TRBV2	TRBJ1-5	.
CAISALAGASPSYNEQFF	TGTGCCATCAGTGCACTAGCGGGGGCCTCCCCCTCCTACAATGAGCAGTTCTTC	.	TRBV10-3	TRBJ2-1	TRBD2
CASSPWDSHAPIYF	TGTGCCAGCTCACCCTGGGACAGCCACGCCCCCATATATTTT	.	TRBV18	TRBJ1-3	TRBD1
CASSSGQGANEQFF	TGTGCCAGCAGTTCGGGACAGGGGGCGAATGAGCAGTTCTTC	.	TRBV27	TRBJ2-1	TRBD1
CASSQDRGTGGANEKLFF	TGCGCCAGCAGCCAAGATAGGGGGACAGGGGGAGCTAATGAAAAACTGTTTTTT	.	TRBV4-3	TRBJ1-4	TRBD1
CASSTLTNGYGTDTQYF	TGTGCCAGTAGCACTCTAACCAACGGGTACGGCACAGATACGCAGTATTTT	.	TRBV19	TRBJ2-3	.
CASSLTGKNTGELFF	TGTGCCAGCAGTTTAACAGGGAAGAACACCGGGGAGCTGTTTTTT	.	TRBV28	TRBJ2-2	.
CASGFGQGAYEQYF	TGTGCCAGCGGATTTGGACAGGGGGCCTACGAGCAGTACTTC	.	TRBV7-9	TRBJ2-7	TRBD1
CASSLDTGVDGNTIYF	TGCGCCAGCAGCTTGGATACAGGGGTGGATGGAAACACCATATATTTT	.	TRBV5-1	TRBJ1-3	TRBD1
CASSDSETSGNEQFF	TGTGCCAGCAGTGACTCGGAAACTAGCGGAAATGAGCAGTTCTTC	.	TRBV6-4	TRBJ2-1	TRBD2
CASSLSNRVGYTF	TGTGCCAGCAGTTTATCGAACAGGGTAGGCTACACCTTC	.	TRBV27	TRBJ1-2	.
CASRLLETGELFF	TGTGCCAGCAGGCTTTTAGAGACCGGGGAGCTGTTTTTT	.	TRBV7-8	TRBJ2-2	.
CASSQQTGAEQYF	TGTGCCAGTAGTCAGCAGACAGGGGCCGAGCAGTACTTC	few	TRBV19	TRBJ2-7	TRBD1
CASSKPGQPQHF	TGTGCCAGCAGTAAGCCCGGTCAGCCCCAGCATTTT	once	TRBV28	TRBJ1-5	.